The text below deals with one TCR beta chain. Its cognate antigen is unknown. This record belongs to a study of T cell responses to AZD1222 COVID-19 vaccine. Points from the study as a whole: Spike-wide vaccine-associated CD4 TCRs dominated at 160-218 and 743-854.

V lost 7 bases and J lost 3, with 9 bases in between. The CDR3 has 11 amino acids. CDR1 is GTSNPN, CDR2 SVGIG, per germline (reference sequence). Clones were read by immunoSEQ multiplex PCR, and TCRdb kept only the in-frame ones, dropping some. The sample shows 120,000 to 150,000 clones, about 90% of them seen only once. The chain links TRBV30 to TRBJ1-2, with D perhaps matching TRBD1 (5 bases). The clonotype was recovered from an adult who received the AZD1222 COVID-19 vaccine. Sequencing used peripheral blood, obtained 28 days after the second AZD1222 dose. CDR3 amino acids: CASKTDYGYTF. The CDR3 bases are TGTGCCTCCAAGACAGACTATGGCTACACCTTC.